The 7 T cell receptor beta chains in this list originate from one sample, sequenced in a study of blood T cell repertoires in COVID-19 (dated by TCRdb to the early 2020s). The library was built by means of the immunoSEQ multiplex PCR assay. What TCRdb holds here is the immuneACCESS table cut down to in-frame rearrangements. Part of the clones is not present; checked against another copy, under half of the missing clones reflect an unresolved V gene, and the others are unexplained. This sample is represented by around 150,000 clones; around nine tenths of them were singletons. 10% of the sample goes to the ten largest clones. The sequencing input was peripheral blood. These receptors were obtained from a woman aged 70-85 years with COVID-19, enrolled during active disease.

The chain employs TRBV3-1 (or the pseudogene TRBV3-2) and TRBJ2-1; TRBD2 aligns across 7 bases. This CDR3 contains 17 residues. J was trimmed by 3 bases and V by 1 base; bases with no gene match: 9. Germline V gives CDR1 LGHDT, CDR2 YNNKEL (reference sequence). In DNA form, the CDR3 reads TGTGCCAGCAGCCAAGGCCGCACCGCGGGGGTCTACAATGAGCAGTTCTTC. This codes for CASSQGRTAGVYNEQFF.

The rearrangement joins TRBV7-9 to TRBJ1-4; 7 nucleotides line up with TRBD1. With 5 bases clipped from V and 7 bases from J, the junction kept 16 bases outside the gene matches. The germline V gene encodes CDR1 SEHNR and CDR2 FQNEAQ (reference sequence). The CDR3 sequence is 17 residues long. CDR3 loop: CASSPFLGQASSEKLFF. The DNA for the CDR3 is TGTGCCAGCAGCCCATTCCTTGGACAGGCCTCTAGTGAAAAACTGTTTTTT.

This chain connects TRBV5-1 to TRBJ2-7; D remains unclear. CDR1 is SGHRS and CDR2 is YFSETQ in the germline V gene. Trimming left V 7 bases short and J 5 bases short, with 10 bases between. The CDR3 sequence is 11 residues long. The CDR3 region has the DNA TGCGCCAGCCGCCTTGAGCACGAGCAGTACTTC. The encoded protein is CASRLEHEQYF.

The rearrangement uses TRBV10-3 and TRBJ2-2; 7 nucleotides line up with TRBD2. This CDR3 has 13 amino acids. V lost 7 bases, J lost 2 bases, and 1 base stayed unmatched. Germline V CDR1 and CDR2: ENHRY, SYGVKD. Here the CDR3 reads CAIMGLNTGELFF. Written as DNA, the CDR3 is TGTGCCATCATGGGACTAAACACCGGGGAGCTGTTTTTT.

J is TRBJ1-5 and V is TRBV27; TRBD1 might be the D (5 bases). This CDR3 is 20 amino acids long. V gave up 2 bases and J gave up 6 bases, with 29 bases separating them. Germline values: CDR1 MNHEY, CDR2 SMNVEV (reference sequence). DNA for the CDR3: TGTGCCAGCAGTTTACGTACCCCGTGGCAGGGCACGGCCAAAAGTCAGCCCCAGCATTTT. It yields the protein CASSLRTPWQGTAKSQPQHF.

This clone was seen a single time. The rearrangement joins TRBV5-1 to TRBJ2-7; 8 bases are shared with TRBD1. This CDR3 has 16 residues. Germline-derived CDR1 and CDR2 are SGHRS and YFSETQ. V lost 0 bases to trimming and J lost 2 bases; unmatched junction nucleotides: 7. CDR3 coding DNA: TGCGCCAGCAGCTTGGACATCGGGACAGGAGCCTACGAGCAGTACTTC. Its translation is CASSLDIGTGAYEQYF.

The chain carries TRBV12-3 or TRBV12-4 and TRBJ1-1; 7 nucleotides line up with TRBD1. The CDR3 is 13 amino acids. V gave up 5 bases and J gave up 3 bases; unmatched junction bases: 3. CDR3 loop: CASSQGVYTEAFF. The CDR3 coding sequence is TGTGCCAGCAGTCAGGGGGTGTACACTGAAGCTTTCTTT.